These 22 T cell receptor beta chains were all obtained from the same sample, sequenced in a study of Graves' ophthalmopathy and Graves' hyperthyroidism. Amplification targeted the TCR beta CDR3 regions, with RNA transcripts as the source material. HTBI-primed RT-PCR formed the first round, and a multiplex PCR formed the second. TCRdb ran MiXCR on the multiplex PCR reads and lists one entry per CDR3 protein. The sample has about 660,000 distinct CDR3 sequences, about 41% seen once; the top ten hold 2.5% to 3.5%. Input material: peripheral blood. These TCRs come from an adult man with Graves' ophthalmopathy.

This clonotype was detected only a few times. The rearrangement joins TRBV5-4 to TRBJ2-7; 7 bases agree with TRBD1. Germline V gives CDR1 SGHNT, CDR2 YYREEE (reference sequence). This CDR3 has 13 residues. The J segment lost 5 bases and the V segment lost 5 bases, leaving 7 bases of the junction unmatched. The CDR3 protein is CASSLQGVHEQYF. CDR3 DNA: TGTGCCAGCAGTCTCCAGGGGGTCCACGAGCAGTACTTC.

The chain recombines TRBV2 with TRBJ1-6; 8 bases are a match to TRBD1. Losses at the gene ends were 6 bases for V and 17 bases for J; bases not matched to a gene: 9. The CDR3 runs 12 residues. Germline V gene sequence: CDR1 SNHLY, CDR2 FYNNEI. DNA for the CDR3: TGTGCCAGCAGCCCCTCTGGGACAGGCATCCACTTT. Its protein is CASSPSGTGIHF.

This clonotype was observed at least ten times. The V and J genes are TRBV11-2 and TRBJ2-7; unclear D gene. Germline V gene lookup returns CDR1 SGHAT and CDR2 FQNNGV. The length of the CDR3 is 12 residues. V was shortened by 2 bases and J by 3 bases, with 5 bases between the two germline ends. As DNA, the CDR3 is TGTGCCAGCAGCTTACCCAGCTACGAGCAGTACTTC. It encodes CASSLPSYEQYF.

The chain employs TRBV7-9 and TRBJ2-2, with 8 bases that match TRBD1. Looked up from germline, CDR1 is SEHNR and CDR2 is FQNEAQ (reference sequence). This CDR3 is 15 amino acids long. The trim removed 5 bases at V and 6 bases at J, leaving 8 bases unmatched. The CDR3 sequence is CASSAGTGWPGELFF. The CDR3 region has the DNA TGTGCCAGCAGCGCGGGGACAGGTTGGCCCGGGGAGCTGTTTTTT.

This clonotype was seen at least ten times. The chain combines TRBV7-9 with TRBJ1-1, with 8 bases aligning to TRBD1. The germline CDR1 and CDR2 sequences are SEHNR and FQNEAQ (reference sequence). The junction had 11 bases not matched to a gene; V was cut back by 5 bases and J by 6 bases. The CDR3 spans 15 residues. The CDR3 nucleotides read TGTGCCAGCAGCCCCCCACGGACAGGGAGCGCTGAAGCTTTCTTT. Translation: CASSPPRTGSAEAFF.

The CDR3 DNA is TGTGCCAGCAGCGCGACAGTCGGGAACACCATATATTTT. Its protein is CASSATVGNTIYF. V is TRBV25-1 and J is TRBJ1-3; a possible D gene is TRBD1 (5 bases). Germline V gene lookup returns CDR1 MGHDK and CDR2 SYGVNS. This CDR3 region has 13 residues. The ends were cut back, 6 bases at V and 7 bases at J, with 13 bases in the middle.

Ten or more counts support this clonotype. This chain links TRBV24-1 with TRBJ2-5; 9 bases fit TRBD1. Germline assignment: CDR1 KGHDR and CDR2 SFDVKD. CDR3 length: 16 residues. J lost 5 bases, V lost 4 bases, and 10 bases had no gene match. The CDR3 nucleotides read TGTGCCACCAGTGAGGGGACAGGGTCGGTGGCGGAGACCCAGTACTTC. Its protein is CATSEGTGSVAETQYF.

This clonotype was observed at least ten times. This chain joins TRBV13 and TRBJ1-2; D gene ambiguous. V was trimmed by 5 bases and J by 4 bases, leaving 23 bases between them. The V gene's germline CDR1 is PRHDT and CDR2 FYEKMQ (reference sequence). The length of the CDR3 is 17 residues. The DNA of the CDR3 is TGTGCCAGCAGCCACCAAAAGACGAAACAGCGGGCCTATGGCTACACCTTC. Its translation is CASSHQKTKQRAYGYTF. Based on the CDR3 plus reference TRBV13 and TRBJ1-2, the full variable domain is AAGVIQSPRHLIKEKRETATLKCYPIPRHDTVYWYQQGPGQDPQFLISFYEKMQSDKGSIPDRFSAQQFSDYHSELNMSSLELGDSALYFCASSHQKTKQRAYGYTFGSGTRLTVV.

The table lists this clonotype with a few counts. In nucleotides, the CDR3 is TGTGCCAGCTCATCGGACTCCAACTCCTACGAGCAGTACTTC. As protein: CASSSDSNSYEQYF. This rearrangement joins TRBV18 to TRBJ2-7, with TRBD2 as a possible D gene (5 bases). CDR1 and CDR2 from the germline V gene are KGHSH and LQKENI. The germline V and J ends were trimmed by 5 bases and 0 bases, with 11 bases remaining between them. This CDR3 spans 14 amino acids.

The J gene is TRBJ1-6, the V gene TRBV9; the D gene is possibly TRBD1 (5 bases). The germline V gene encodes CDR1 SGDLS and CDR2 YYNGEE. V was cut by 7 bases and J by 8 bases, with 19 bases left in between. The CDR3 covers 15 residues. The CDR3 DNA is TGTGCCAGCTCACCGACAGTTTTGATGGATTCACCCCTCCACTTT. Translation: CASSPTVLMDSPLHF.

The genes are TRBV9 and TRBJ2-7, with TRBD2 identical over 9 bases. The CDR3 loop spans 14 amino acids. Losses at the gene ends were 4 bases for V and 5 bases for J; bases not matched to a gene: 7. CDR1 is SGDLS, CDR2 YYNGEE, per germline. The CDR3 region is CASSQTGLADEQYF. CDR3 sequence (DNA): TGTGCCAGCAGCCAAACGGGACTAGCTGACGAGCAGTACTTC.

This rearrangement joins TRBV25-1 to TRBJ1-2; 7 nucleotides match TRBD1. The junction had 5 bases not matched to a gene; V was cut back by 10 bases and J by 3 bases. Germline V CDR1 and CDR2: MGHDK, SYGVNS. The length of the CDR3 is 12 residues. In nucleotides, the CDR3 is TGTGCCACCCAAACAGGGGACTATGGCTACACCTTC. The encoded protein is CATQTGDYGYTF.

This clonotype was seen many times. V and J are TRBV5-8 and TRBJ1-4; D call uncertain. The V gene lost 0 bases and the J gene lost 8 bases, with 11 bases spanning the gap. This CDR3 is 14 amino acids long. The germline CDR1 and CDR2 sequences are SGHTS and YDEGEE. In nucleotides, the CDR3 is TGTGCCAGCAGCTTGGGACGGTCGAGAGAAAAACTGTTTTTT. It yields the protein CASSLGRSREKLFF.

The rearrangement joins TRBV4-3 to TRBJ1-2, with TRBD1 matching over 11 bases. The V gene's germline CDR1 is LGHNA and CDR2 YSLEER. The CDR3 is made up of 18 amino acids. The trim removed 1 base at V and 2 bases at J, leaving 9 bases unmatched. DNA of the CDR3: TGCGCCAGCAGCCAAGTGGGACAGGGGGGTCCCCGGAACTATGGCTACACCTTC. This codes for CASSQVGQGGPRNYGYTF.

The V and J genes are TRBV29-1 and TRBJ2-5, with 11 bases aligning to TRBD2. Per germline, CDR1 SQVTM and CDR2 ANQGSEA. Trimming took 8 bases from V and 5 from J; bases not matched to a gene: 7. CDR3 length: 13 residues. In DNA form, the CDR3 reads TGCAGCTTGGTGACTAGCGGGATTGAGACCCAGTACTTC. Translated, it gives CSLVTSGIETQYF.

The chain couples TRBV5-1 to TRBJ2-7; 10 bases match TRBD1. The CDR3 spans 15 residues. CDR1 is SGHRS, CDR2 YFSETQ, per germline. Trimming cost V 4 bases and J 3 bases; bases outside gene matches: 7. DNA for the CDR3: TGCGCCAGCAGCGAGACAGGGGGCCCGGGCTACGAGCAGTACTTC. It translates to CASSETGGPGYEQYF.

The rearrangement links TRBV25-1 to TRBJ1-6; tentative D call: TRBD1 (6 bases). Germline V lookup: CDR1 MGHDK, CDR2 SYGVNS. V was pared by 4 bases and J by 6 bases, with 13 bases between. The CDR3 totals 15 residues. The CDR3 nucleotides are TGTGCCAGCAGTGCTTGGACAGATCTTAATTCACCCCTCCACTTT. Translated: CASSAWTDLNSPLHF.

The sample holds a few counts of this clonotype. This chain connects TRBV4-3 to TRBJ2-7, with D maybe TRBD2 (5 bases). This CDR3 spans 14 amino acids. Germline V gene sequence: CDR1 LGHNA, CDR2 YSLEER. The V and J ends lost 0 bases and 3 bases respectively, with 9 bases between them. The CDR3 spells CASSQDGDSYEQYF. CDR3 DNA: TGCGCCAGCAGCCAAGACGGGGATAGCTACGAGCAGTACTTC.

The chain carries TRBV2 and TRBJ2-7, with 11 bases that match TRBD2. The ends lost 1 base at V and 7 bases at J; junction bases unmatched: 6. Looked up from germline, CDR1 is SNHLY and CDR2 is FYNNEI. The CDR3 has 15 residues. The CDR3 region has the DNA TGTGCCAGCAGTGAAGGACTAGCGGGGCCTTGGGAGCAGTACTTC. Encoded protein: CASSEGLAGPWEQYF.

This clonotype was observed at least ten times. A junction end diverges from the germline sequence, so it may reflect a read error. CDR3 nucleotides: TGTGCCAGCAGTGGAGGACAGGGCAGTCAGCCCCAGCATTTT. Translating it yields CASSGGQGSQPQHF. This chain uses TRBV10-3 with TRBJ1-5; 8 bases map to TRBD1. The CDR3 sequence is 14 residues long. Germline V gene data show CDR1 as ENHRY and CDR2 as SYGVKD.

There are many counts of this clonotype. The genes are TRBV7-9 and TRBJ1-5; D may be TRBD1 (5 bases). Trimming took off 5 bases at V and 7 bases at J, with 15 bases between the two ends. CDR3 length: 14 residues. Germline V gene data show CDR1 as SEHNR and CDR2 as FQNEAQ (reference sequence). In DNA, the CDR3 is TGTGCCAGCAGCACCCTCTCCGGGGACCAGCCCCAGCATTTT. This gives the protein CASSTLSGDQPQHF.

Ten or more counts support this clonotype. The V gene is TRBV4-1, the J gene TRBJ1-2, with 11 nucleotides matching TRBD1. This CDR3 contains 15 residues. V shed 2 bases and J 2 bases; nucleotides not matched to a gene: 1. The germline V gene encodes CDR1 MGHRA and CDR2 YSYEKL. The DNA of the CDR3 is TGCGCCAGCAGCCAACGGACAGGGGGCAACTATGGCTACACCTTC. Residues: CASSQRTGGNYGYTF.